This T cell receptor beta chain was profiled in a study of cytomegalovirus exposure and HLA in healthy donors. Turning to the study itself: Earlier results showed 117 million unique TCR beta sequences derived from approximately 170 million T cells.

Study findings and constraints: CMV serostatus was the sole immune exposure data available.

Germline V gene data show CDR1 as LGHNA and CDR2 as YNFKEQ. V gave up 4 bases and J gave up 4 bases; unmatched junction bases: 11. The CDR3 extends over 17 amino acids. In regard to this clone: Its antigen is undetermined.

PCR amplification relied on 60 Vbeta primers (plus 13 Jbeta primers). Method: immunoSEQ multiplex PCR; TCRdb's copy keeps in-frame clones and lacks some. The repertoire consists of 150,000 or so clones, with 80% occurring once and the leading ten covering about 15%. The sequenced material came from PBMCs. The chain couples TRBV4-2 to TRBJ2-7, with 12 bases fitting TRBD1. This clonotype originated in a woman between 40 and 55 years old in good health and CMV-seronegative. CDR3 bases: TGTGCCAGCAGCCGAAGCTCGGGGACAGGGGGCAGGTACGAGCAGTACTTC. Translating it yields CASSRSSGTGGRYEQYF.